This passage covers 28 T cell receptor beta chains from one sample sequenced in a study of blood T cells in healthy people across ages. Sample-barcoded 5' priming and a J-beta primer mix drove a second PCR of roughly 6 to 12 cycles. TCRdb re-called the 5' RACE reads with MiXCR, one entry per CDR3 protein. The profile shows roughly 700,000 distinct CDR3 sequences, roughly 50% of them singletons. The sample comprised blood. These receptors were collected from an older woman in good health.

This clonotype was counted at least ten times. The rearrangement uses TRBV20-1 and TRBJ2-1, with 9 positions matching TRBD1. The germline CDR1 and CDR2 sequences are DFQATT and SNEGSKA (reference sequence). The CDR3 runs to 15 residues. J was trimmed by 4 bases and V by 2 bases; bases with no gene match: 6. CDR3 coding DNA: TGCAGTGCTAGAAACCGACAGGGGGGGTACAATGAGCAGTTCTTC. Residues: CSARNRQGGYNEQFF.

The rearrangement links TRBV7-2 to TRBJ2-7, with 10 bases lining up with TRBD2. With 3 bases clipped from V and 6 bases from J, the junction kept 11 bases outside the gene matches. Germline V gene lookup returns CDR1 SGHTA and CDR2 FQGNSA. The CDR3 contains 16 residues. The CDR3 region has the DNA TGTGCCAGCAGCTTGGCAGCTAGCGGGAGTCGGGGCGAGCAGTACTTC. Residues: CASSLAASGSRGEQYF.

The chain employs TRBV5-1 and TRBJ2-4; D could derive from TRBD1 or TRBD2 (5 bases each). Germline CDR1 SGHRS, CDR2 YFSETQ. V lost 0 bases to trimming and J lost 2 bases, with 9 bases between them. The CDR3 is 15 residues long. The CDR3 DNA sequence: TGCGCCAGCAGCTTGGCCGAGGGACCCAAAAACATTCAGTACTTC. Translated, it gives CASSLAEGPKNIQYF.

The genes are TRBV6-1 and TRBJ2-3, with 8 nucleotides matching TRBD2. Germline values: CDR1 MNHNS, CDR2 SASEGT. This CDR3 is 17 amino acids long. Losses at the gene ends were 2 bases for V and 2 bases for J; bases not matched to a gene: 9. The CDR3 sequence is CASSESGGGGSTDTQYF. The CDR3 DNA is TGTGCCAGCAGTGAATCCGGGGGGGGAGGCTCCACAGATACGCAGTATTTT.

The chain couples TRBV11-1 to TRBJ2-1; D call uncertain. The V gene's germline CDR1 is SGHAT and CDR2 FQDESV (reference sequence). CDR3 length: 13 residues. The V end lost 5 bases, the J end lost 3 bases, and 8 bases lay between the germline ends. The CDR3 protein is CASSRRDYNEQFF. The CDR3 DNA reads as TGTGCCAGCAGCAGAAGGGACTACAATGAGCAGTTCTTC. The whole variable domain, filled in from reference TRBV11-1 and TRBJ2-1, reads EAEVAQSPRYKITEKSQAVAFWCDPISGHATLYWYRQILGQGPELLVQFQDESVVDDSQLPKDRFSAERLKGVDSTLKIQPAELGDSAMYLCASSRRDYNEQFFGPGTRLTVL.

The V and J genes are TRBV7-3 and TRBJ2-3; 7 bases are a match to TRBD2. Trimming took 5 bases from V and 5 from J; bases not matched to a gene: 13. The CDR3 is 16 amino acids. Germline V gene data show CDR1 as SGHTA and CDR2 as FQGTGA. This CDR3 is CASSPSSGKRGDTQYF. For the CDR3, the DNA is TGTGCCAGCAGCCCCTCCAGCGGGAAGAGGGGAGATACGCAGTATTTT.

The chain is built from TRBV5-1 and TRBJ2-7; possibly TRBD2 for D (6 bases). The CDR3 covers 16 residues. Germline V CDR1 and CDR2: SGHRS, YFSETQ. Trimming took 1 base from V and 3 from J, leaving 17 bases between them. CDR3 coding DNA: TGCGCCAGCAGCTTGTCCAGACTAGTGGGGGACTACGAGCAGTACTTC. This translates into CASSLSRLVGDYEQYF.

This sequence joins TRBV14 and TRBJ1-6, with D uncertain. The CDR3 has 14 amino acids. The ends were cut back, 1 base at V and 8 bases at J, with 9 bases in the middle. Germline CDR1 and CDR2: SGHDN and FVKESK. CDR3 DNA: TGTGCCAGCAGCCAAGCGGAGACCTATTCACCCCTCCACTTT. It is translated as CASSQAETYSPLHF.

As concerns this clonotype: The limits of the CDR3 on the DNA are not certain, so only TCRdb's listed CDR3 is given. The genes are TRBV28 and TRBJ2-3. Germline assignment: CDR1 MDHEN and CDR2 SYDVKM. The CDR3 totals 14 residues, both ends included. CDR3 residues: CASSSSTGTDTQYF.

This clonotype was seen ten or more times. The rearrangement links TRBV29-1 to TRBJ2-5, with 12 positions matching TRBD2. The germline gives CDR1 SQVTM, CDR2 ANQGSEA. The junction had 10 bases not matched to a gene; V was cut back by 4 bases and J by 4 bases. This CDR3 comprises 16 residues. The CDR3 here is CSVAGLTSGRGETQYF. The DNA of the CDR3 is TGCAGCGTTGCTGGGTTGACTAGCGGGAGAGGAGAGACCCAGTACTTC.

This clonotype was detected only a few times. CDR3 sequence: CASSQELVTDTQYF. CDR3 coding DNA: TGTGCCAGCAGCCAAGAGCTTGTTACAGATACGCAGTATTTT. The rearrangement uses TRBV4-2 and TRBJ2-3; D remains unclear. The V gene lost 0 bases and the J gene lost 3 bases, with 7 bases spanning the gap. Germline assignment: CDR1 LGHNA and CDR2 YNFKEQ. The CDR3 has 14 residues.

V gene TRBV5-1 combines with J gene TRBJ2-7; 7 bases align to TRBD1. Germline CDR1 reads SGHRS; CDR2 reads YFSETQ. This CDR3 is 14 amino acids long. V gave up 6 bases and J gave up 3 bases; unmatched junction bases: 9. CDR3 region: CASTSTGTDYEQYF. In nucleotides, the CDR3 is TGCGCCAGCACCTCAACCGGGACAGACTACGAGCAGTACTTC.

The genes are TRBV20-1 and TRBJ2-7; possible D gene TRBD2, 6 bases. The V end was cut by 7 bases, the J end by 1 base, with 20 bases between. The CDR3 sequence is 15 residues long. Germline lookup yields CDR1 DFQATT and CDR2 SNEGSKA (reference sequence). CDR3: CSGGSPRDGSYEQYF. Written as DNA, the CDR3 is TGCAGTGGTGGGTCTCCGCGGGACGGATCCTACGAGCAGTACTTC.

CDR3: CASSGYWAYEQYF. The CDR3 nucleotides are TGTGCCAGCAGCGGGTATTGGGCCTACGAGCAGTACTTC. The chain uses TRBV7-2 and TRBJ2-7, with unresolved D. V lost 5 bases, J lost 2 bases, and 10 bases lay in between. Germline V gives CDR1 SGHTA, CDR2 FQGNSA. The CDR3 contains 13 residues.

The rearrangement joins TRBV18 to TRBJ1-2; 7 bases fit TRBD1. Germline assignment: CDR1 KGHSH and CDR2 LQKENI. The V and J ends lost 3 bases and 8 bases, in that order; junction bases with no gene match: 9. The CDR3 has 14 amino acids. CDR3 sequence: CASSPSNRGMGYTF. The CDR3 DNA is TGTGCCAGCTCACCGTCCAACAGGGGAATGGGCTACACCTTC.

The V call is TRBV20-1, the J call TRBJ1-1; D not certain. The CDR3 has 15 amino acids. V lost 0 bases and J lost 4, with 15 bases in between. CDR1 and CDR2 (germline): DFQATT, SNEGSKA (reference sequence). DNA for the CDR3: TGCAGTGCTAGAGATCAGGCAGTACTAGGCACTGAAGCTTTCTTT. Encoded protein: CSARDQAVLGTEAFF.

CDR3 in amino acids: CATSDRTGGYTF. The CDR3, as DNA: TGTGCCACCAGTGATCGGACAGGTGGCTACACCTTC. The V gene is TRBV24-1, the J gene TRBJ1-2; TRBD1 matches 7 bases. V trimming: 3 bases; J trimming: 7 bases; junction bases outside the gene matches: 1. CDR3 size: 12 residues. Looked up from germline, CDR1 is KGHDR and CDR2 is SFDVKD.

This clonotype has a handful of counts. The DNA for the CDR3 is TGTGCCAGCAGCTTAATTCCACAGTACTCCTACGAGCAGTACTTC. This sequence encodes CASSLIPQYSYEQYF. This chain connects TRBV7-2 to TRBJ2-7, with D unclear. The CDR3 has 15 amino acids. The V end lost 2 bases, the J end lost 0 bases, and 11 bases lay between the germline ends. Per the germline V gene, CDR1 is SGHTA and CDR2 is FQGNSA.

The rearrangement uses TRBV4-2 and TRBJ2-7; no firm D call. This CDR3 has 15 residues. Germline V gives CDR1 LGHNA, CDR2 YNFKEQ. Trimming left V 4 bases short and J 2 bases short, with 15 bases between. The CDR3 reads CASSPGPSSPYEQYF. In DNA form, the CDR3 reads TGTGCCAGCAGCCCTGGACCTTCCAGTCCCTACGAGCAGTACTTC.

The CDR3: CASSLEAGHYGYTF. The CDR3 DNA reads TGCGCCAGCAGCTTGGAAGCGGGGCACTATGGCTACACCTTC. The chain employs TRBV5-1 and TRBJ1-2, with D possibly being TRBD1 (5 bases). This CDR3 region has 14 residues. Trimming left V 0 bases short and J 3 bases short, with 9 bases between. Germline CDR1 reads SGHRS; CDR2 reads YFSETQ.

The V call is TRBV28, the J call TRBJ2-3, with 9 bases that match TRBD2. Unmatched junction bases numbered 12, after V lost 10 bases and J lost 1 base. The CDR3 runs 16 residues. Germline V gene lookup returns CDR1 MDHEN and CDR2 SYDVKM. CDR3 region: CATLPSGRRGTDTQYF. DNA of the CDR3: TGTGCCACCCTACCCAGCGGGAGGAGGGGCACAGATACGCAGTATTTT.

The CDR3 region is CASSITGRWGETQYF. DNA for the CDR3: TGTGCCAGCAGTATAACAGGGAGGTGGGGAGAGACCCAGTACTTC. The chain has TRBV27 and TRBJ2-7; TRBD1 or TRBD2 may be the D gene (6 bases each). The J call may be incorrect, as the DNA end agrees better with TRBJ2-5. CDR3 length equals 15 residues. The V gene's germline CDR1 is MNHEY and CDR2 SMNVEV (reference sequence).

In its sample, this clonotype was seen a few times. The chain couples TRBV7-2 to TRBJ1-6; D may be TRBD1 (6 bases). The CDR3 extends over 15 amino acids. V gave up 4 bases and J gave up 7 bases, with 14 bases separating them. CDR1 SGHTA and CDR2 FQGNSA come from the germline V gene. CDR3 amino acids: CASSSSDRPNSPLHF. The CDR3 DNA reads TGTGCCAGCAGCTCTTCCGACAGGCCAAATTCACCCCTCCACTTT.

Only a few counts were recorded for this clonotype. This chain uses TRBV6-2 or TRBV6-3 with TRBJ2-5; TRBD1 is a possible D gene (5 bases). Matching the DNA end better, TRBJ2-7 makes the J call doubtful. The CDR3 has 14 residues. Germline V gene lookup returns CDR1 MNHEY and CDR2 SVGEGT. The DNA of the CDR3 is TGTGCCAGCAGTCCCCTCAGGGCCCTCTACGAGCAGTACTTC. Protein sequence: CASSPLRALYEQYF.

The chain combines TRBV7-9 with TRBJ2-5; 10 positions match TRBD2. The junction had 12 bases not matched to a gene; V was cut back by 4 bases and J by 1 base. The germline gives CDR1 SEHNR, CDR2 FQNEAQ (reference sequence). CDR3 length: 18 amino acids. Written as DNA, the CDR3 is TGTGCCAGCAGCTCAGGATCCAGCGGGAGGGTGCTCCAAGAGACCCAGTACTTC. Residues: CASSSGSSGRVLQETQYF.

V usage is TRBV9 and J usage is TRBJ1-3; 7 nucleotides match TRBD1. This CDR3 is 16 amino acids long. Trimming cost V 3 bases and J 0 bases; bases outside gene matches: 6. Per the germline V gene, CDR1 is SGDLS and CDR2 is YYNGEE. This CDR3 is CASSGGTVSSGNTIYF. Here the CDR3 DNA reads TGTGCCAGCAGCGGCGGGACAGTGAGCTCTGGAAACACCATATATTTT.

The gene calls are TRBV7-2 and TRBJ2-1, with TRBD2 identical over 9 bases. With 5 bases clipped from V and 5 bases from J, the junction kept 7 bases outside the gene matches. Germline CDR1 and CDR2: SGHTA and FQGNSA. This CDR3 region has 15 residues. CDR3 sequence reads: CASSLSGRFDNEQFF. The CDR3 DNA is TGTGCCAGCAGCCTAAGCGGGAGGTTTGACAATGAGCAGTTCTTC.

This clonotype was seen ten or more times. V gene TRBV7-2 combines with J gene TRBJ1-2, with D maybe TRBD1 (6 bases). Trimming left V 4 bases short and J 4 bases short, with 10 bases between. The length of the CDR3 is 13 residues. Germline CDR1 is SGHTA and CDR2 is FQGNSA. The DNA for the CDR3 is TGTGCCAGCAGCTCCGGACAGTTCTATGGCTACACCTTC. This gives the protein CASSSGQFYGYTF.